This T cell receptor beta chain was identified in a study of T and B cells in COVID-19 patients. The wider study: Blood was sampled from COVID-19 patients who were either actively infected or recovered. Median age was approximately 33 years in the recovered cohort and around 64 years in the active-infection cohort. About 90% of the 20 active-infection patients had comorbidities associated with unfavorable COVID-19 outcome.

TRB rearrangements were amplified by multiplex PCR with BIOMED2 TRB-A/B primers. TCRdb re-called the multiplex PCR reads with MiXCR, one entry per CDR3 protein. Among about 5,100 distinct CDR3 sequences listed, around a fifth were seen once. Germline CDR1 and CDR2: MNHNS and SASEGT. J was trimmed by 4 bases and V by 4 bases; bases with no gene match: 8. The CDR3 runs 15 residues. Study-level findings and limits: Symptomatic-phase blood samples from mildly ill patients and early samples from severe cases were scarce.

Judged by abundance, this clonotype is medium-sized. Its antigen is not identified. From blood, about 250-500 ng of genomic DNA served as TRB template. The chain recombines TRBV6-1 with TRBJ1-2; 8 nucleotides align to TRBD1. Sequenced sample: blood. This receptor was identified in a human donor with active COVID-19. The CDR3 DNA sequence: TGTGCCAGCAGTGCCAGGACAGGGAGGGGCTATGGCTACACCTTC. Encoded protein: CASSARTGRGYGYTF.